This TCR beta chain was sequenced during a study of lymphopenia after photon versus proton radiotherapy. The table came from immunoSEQ multiplex PCR; TCRdb's copy has only in-frame clones and leaves some out. This table holds around 53,000 clones, around four fifths found once. This CDR3 has 14 amino acids. Germline-derived CDR1 and CDR2 are SGHAT and FQNNGV. The germline V and J ends were trimmed by 0 bases and 4 bases, with 8 bases remaining between them. Notes on the study in general: Oligoclonal CD8+ Temra expansion after nadir drove photon patients' diversity drop.

In regard to this clone: What it recognizes is unknown.

The source was peripheral blood, collected from a patient treated with photon-based radiotherapy. This sequence originates from a man aged 50-60 years with gastric cancer. The chain carries TRBV11-2 and TRBJ2-3; D remains ambiguous. The CDR3 DNA reads as TGTGCCAGCAGCTTAGAGGTCGTTTCAGATACGCAGTATTTT. Translating gives CASSLEVVSDTQYF.